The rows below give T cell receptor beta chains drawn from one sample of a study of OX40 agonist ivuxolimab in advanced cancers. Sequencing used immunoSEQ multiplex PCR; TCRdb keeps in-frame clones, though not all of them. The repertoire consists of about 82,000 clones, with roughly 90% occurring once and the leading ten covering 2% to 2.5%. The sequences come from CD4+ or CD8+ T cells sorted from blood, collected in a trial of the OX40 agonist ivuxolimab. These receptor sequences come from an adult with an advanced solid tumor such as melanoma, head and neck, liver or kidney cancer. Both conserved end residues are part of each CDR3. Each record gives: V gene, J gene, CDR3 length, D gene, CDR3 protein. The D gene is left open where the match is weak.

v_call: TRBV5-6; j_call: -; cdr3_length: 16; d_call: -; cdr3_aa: CASSPGRTAHFYEQYF
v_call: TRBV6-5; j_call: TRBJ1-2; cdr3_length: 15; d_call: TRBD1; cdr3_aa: CASSFRDRGTWGYTF
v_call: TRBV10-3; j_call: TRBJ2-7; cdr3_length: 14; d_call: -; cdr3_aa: CAIKAGPSSYEQYF
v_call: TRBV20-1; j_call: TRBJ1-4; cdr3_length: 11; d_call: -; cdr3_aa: CGLARGEKLFF
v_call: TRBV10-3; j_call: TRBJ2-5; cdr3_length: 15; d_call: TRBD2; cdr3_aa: CAISEERGIQETQYF
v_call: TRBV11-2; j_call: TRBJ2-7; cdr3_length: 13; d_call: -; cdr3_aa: CASSLGTVYEQYF
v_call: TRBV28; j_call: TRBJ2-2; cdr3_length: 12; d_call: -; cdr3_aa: CASSLLRGELFF
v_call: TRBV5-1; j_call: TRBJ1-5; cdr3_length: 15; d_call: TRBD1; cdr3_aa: CASSSGTGGYEPQHF
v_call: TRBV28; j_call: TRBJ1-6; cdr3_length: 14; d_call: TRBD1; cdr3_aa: CASSPGQGRSPLHF
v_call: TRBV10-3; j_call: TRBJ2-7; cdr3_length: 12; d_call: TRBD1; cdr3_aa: CATSGQPYEQYF
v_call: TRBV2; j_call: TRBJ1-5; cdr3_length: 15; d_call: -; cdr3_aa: CASSEALHNNQPQHF
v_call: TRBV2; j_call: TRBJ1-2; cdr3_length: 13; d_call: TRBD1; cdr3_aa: CASSGQGVYGYTF
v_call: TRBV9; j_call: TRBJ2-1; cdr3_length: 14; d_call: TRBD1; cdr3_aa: CASSGTGPYNEQFF
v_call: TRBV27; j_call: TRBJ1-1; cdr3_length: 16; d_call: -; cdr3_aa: CASSLYLGGLIAEAFF
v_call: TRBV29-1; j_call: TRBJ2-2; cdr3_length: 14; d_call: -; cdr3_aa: CSVGRDPSTGELFF
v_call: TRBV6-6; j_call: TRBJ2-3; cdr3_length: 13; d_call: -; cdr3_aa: CASSSGPTDTQYF
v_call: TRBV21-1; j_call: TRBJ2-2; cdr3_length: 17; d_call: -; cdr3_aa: CASSKFTRRGNAGELFF
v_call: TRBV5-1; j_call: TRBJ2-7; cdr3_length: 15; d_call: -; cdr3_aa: CASSLYPEIIGEQYF
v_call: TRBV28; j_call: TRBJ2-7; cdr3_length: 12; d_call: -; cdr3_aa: CASTQGAHEQYF
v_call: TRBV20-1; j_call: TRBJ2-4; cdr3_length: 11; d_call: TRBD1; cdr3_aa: CSARTGGIQYF
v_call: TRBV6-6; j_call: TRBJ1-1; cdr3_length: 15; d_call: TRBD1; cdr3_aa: CASSYMTGGATEAFF
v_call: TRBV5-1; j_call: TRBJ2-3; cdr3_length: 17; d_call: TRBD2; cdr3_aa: CASSLASTSGFWDTQYF